This TCR beta chain was recovered during a study of cytomegalovirus exposure and HLA in healthy donors. General observations from the study: The authors listed some 150 TCR beta chains as cytomegalovirus-associated. DRB1 had the most TCR associations and HLA-C the fewest, a later analysis found, with rates varying by HLA locus.

A multiplex PCR was run with 60 Vbeta primers and 13 Jbeta primers. The method was immunoSEQ multiplex PCR; TCRdb's version includes in-frame clones alone and lacks a portion of them. Listed are tens of thousands of clones; over 5.5% falls within the top ten. As to this clone: The antigen remains undetermined.

The sequencing input was PBMCs. The receptor comes from a human donor in good health.

DNA for the CDR3: TGTGCCATTGGGGGAGGGGGAGGTCAGCCCCAGCATTTT. Translation: CAIGGGGGQPQHF. V and J are TRBV2 and TRBJ1-5, with D maybe TRBD1 (6 bases). V dropped 10 bases and J dropped 6 bases, with 16 bases sitting between them. Germline CDR1 and CDR2: SNHLY and FYNNEI. The CDR3 runs 13 residues.